A selection of T cell receptor beta chains follows, all from one sample in a study of blood T cell repertoires in COVID-19. The method was immunoSEQ multiplex PCR; TCRdb's version includes in-frame clones alone and lacks a portion of them. There are 250,000 or so clones in the sample; about nine tenths occur only once, and approximately 8.2% lies in the top ten. Sequenced material: peripheral blood. These receptors originate from a man aged 35 to 55 with active or convalescent COVID-19. The CDR3 runs from the conserved cysteine through the conserved F or W. The D gene is left open where the match is weak. Not all rows give a size; the values are once, few, many and, for expanded clones, a class.

clone_size | d_call | v_call | cdr3_aa
. | . | TRBV12-3/TRBV12-4 | CASSYEWSESLF
. | . | TRBV6-2/TRBV6-3 | CASSPGGRQPQHF
. | . | TRBV24-1 | CATSDSRVILANEQFF
. | TRBD2 | TRBV6-5 | CASSYGGVGETQYF
. | TRBD1 | TRBV6-5 | CASSYSVQGVDGYTF
. | . | TRBV3-1/TRBV3-2 | CASSQPSREGAFF
. | . | TRBV18 | CASSPPVQTLYGYTF
. | TRBD1 | TRBV13 | CASSNSQGADNQPQHF
. | . | TRBV2 | CASWAAETSNYGYTF
. | . | TRBV6-6 | CASSYSQGNTEAFF
. | TRBD1 | TRBV27 | CASRPTGGDTQYF
. | . | TRBV6-5 | CASSTTGSGNTIYF
once | TRBD1 | TRBV28 | CASSSQTGAWISYGYTF
. | TRBD1 | TRBV6-5 | CARGGQGTVGETQYF
. | . | TRBV14 | CASSPGGDRLFF
. | . | TRBV5-1 | CASSALAGLPEKLFF
. | . | TRBV29-1 | CSVGKTNRGTDTQYF
. | TRBD2 | TRBV19 | CASSAGLAGTETQYF
. | . | TRBV27 | CASSYTVGAQPQHF